Following are 24 T cell receptor beta chains from one sample sequenced in a study of siplizumab effects on memory and regulatory T cells (dated by TCRdb to the late 2010s). The method behind the library was the immunoSEQ multiplex PCR assay. The source is immuneACCESS, and TCRdb retained only in-frame sequences with V and J called. Part of the clones is not carried over; for the studies checked, unresolved V genes explain less than half of this, and the remainder is unexplained. The sample data list about 63,000 clones, and 75% to 90% of these were observed just once. Roughly 3.8% of the sample lies in the top ten. Sequenced: memory CD4+ T cells sorted from blood. The sample's cell subset or site, from its label and the paper: unstimulated CD4+ memory T cells. These receptors all come from a human donor in good health.

The V and J genes are TRBV11-2 and TRBJ1-1; unclear D gene. CDR1 is SGHAT, CDR2 FQNNGV, per germline. This CDR3 contains 14 residues. The ends were cut back, 3 bases at V and 1 base at J, with 9 bases in the middle. This chain's CDR3 is CASSFSRGNTEAFF. CDR3 coding DNA: TGTGCCAGCAGCTTTTCTCGGGGGAACACTGAAGCTTTCTTT. Full variable domain (outside the CDR3, taken from reference TRBV11-2 and TRBJ1-1): EAGVAQSPRYKIIEKRQSVAFWCNPISGHATLYWYQQILGQGPKLLIQFQNNGVVDDSQLPKDRFSAERLKGVDSTLKIQPAKLEDSAVYLCASSFSRGNTEAFFGQGTRLTVV.

The chain recombines TRBV5-1 with TRBJ2-7; TRBD1 matches at 9 bases. Germline V gene sequence: CDR1 SGHRS, CDR2 YFSETQ. The CDR3 consists of 15 residues. V shed 4 bases and J 2 bases; nucleotides not matched to a gene: 7. The CDR3 sequence: CASSATGTGTYEQYF. The CDR3 coding sequence is TGCGCCAGCAGCGCCACCGGGACAGGGACCTACGAGCAGTACTTC.

The CDR3 DNA sequence: TGCAGTGGCGAGCGGGACTACGAGCAGTACTTC. This codes for CSGERDYEQYF. The chain recombines TRBV20-1 with TRBJ2-7; 7 nucleotides line up with TRBD2. Germline V gene lookup returns CDR1 DFQATT and CDR2 SNEGSKA (reference sequence). Germline trimming cut 7 bases from V and 3 bases from J; bases unmatched to any gene: 3. The CDR3 spans 11 residues.

This chain connects TRBV5-6 to TRBJ2-2; 8 bases agree with TRBD1. J was trimmed by 4 bases and V by 3 bases; bases with no gene match: 2. From germline, CDR1 is SGHDT and CDR2 YYEEEE. The CDR3 length is 14 residues. CDR3 in amino acids: CASSWTGTTGELFF. DNA of the CDR3: TGTGCCAGCAGCTGGACAGGGACCACCGGGGAGCTGTTTTTT.

The sample holds one count of this clone. V and J are TRBV14 and TRBJ1-1, with D possibly matching TRBD1 (5 bases). The germline V and J ends were trimmed by 4 bases and 10 bases, with 13 bases remaining between them. Germline CDR1 reads SGHDN; CDR2 reads FVKESK. There are 12 residues in the CDR3. CDR3 bases: TGTGCCAGCAGCCTCAAGGGGCTTGGAGCTTTCTTT. Protein product: CASSLKGLGAFF.

V usage is TRBV6-6 and J usage is TRBJ2-7; 11 bases line up with TRBD2. The germline V gene has CDR1 MNHNY and CDR2 SVGAGI (reference sequence). The CDR3 length is 16 residues. The junction had 10 bases not matched to a gene; V was cut back by 7 bases and J by 2 bases. This CDR3 is CASTMGLAVFPYEQYF. CDR3 in DNA: TGTGCCAGCACCATGGGACTAGCGGTTTTTCCCTACGAGCAGTACTTC.

This clone was seen a single time. The genes are TRBV29-1 and TRBJ2-7; possibly TRBD1 or TRBD2 for D (5 bases each). The germline V and J ends were trimmed by 7 bases and 5 bases, with 21 bases remaining between them. The CDR3 consists of 14 residues. In germline, CDR1 is SQVTM, CDR2 ANQGSEA. The CDR3 here is CSAYGDGQAHEQYF. The CDR3 nucleotides are TGCAGCGCCTATGGGGACGGCCAAGCCCACGAGCAGTACTTC.

The chain has TRBV5-4 and TRBJ2-7, with D possibly TRBD2 on 6 matching bases. Trimming left V 4 bases short and J 2 bases short, with 19 bases between. This CDR3 comprises 16 residues. In germline, CDR1 is SGHNT, CDR2 YYREEE (reference sequence). For the CDR3, the DNA is TGTGCCAGCAGCCCAATGAATAGCGGCAAGCCCTACGAGCAGTACTTC. Its protein product is CASSPMNSGKPYEQYF.

V gene TRBV28 combines with J gene TRBJ1-2; D not resolved. The CDR3 has 13 residues. The germline gives CDR1 MDHEN, CDR2 SYDVKM. The V gene lost 2 bases and the J gene lost 5 bases, with 9 bases spanning the gap. CDR3: CASSLSGLYGYTF. CDR3 nucleotides: TGTGCCAGCAGTTTAAGCGGTTTATATGGCTACACCTTC.

V gene TRBV11-2 combines with J gene TRBJ1-2, with no clear D. The CDR3 covers 15 residues. Per the germline V gene, CDR1 is SGHAT and CDR2 is FQNNGV. Trimming pared 5 bases from V and 8 bases from J, leaving 21 bases between. The CDR3 coding sequence is TGTGCCAGCAGCCCCCTCGGCGGACCGGCCTTCGGCTACACCTTC. The encoded protein is CASSPLGGPAFGYTF.

This chain connects TRBV27 to TRBJ2-7; TRBD1 agrees at 9 bases. The CDR3 consists of 13 residues. The V and J ends lost 6 bases and 5 bases, in that order; junction bases with no gene match: 5. Germline lookup yields CDR1 MNHEY and CDR2 SMNVEV (reference sequence). CDR3 nucleotides: TGTGCCAGCAGGCGACAGGGGGGGGACGAGCAGTACTTC. Protein product: CASRRQGGDEQYF.

The chain carries TRBV27 and TRBJ2-7; 8 bases line up with TRBD1. CDR3 length: 14 residues. V lost 3 bases to trimming and J lost 2 bases; unmatched junction nucleotides: 3. Germline-derived CDR1 and CDR2 are MNHEY and SMNVEV (reference sequence). Here the CDR3 reads CASSFRDRTYEQYF. CDR3 DNA: TGTGCCAGCAGTTTCCGGGACAGGACCTACGAGCAGTACTTC.

This chain uses TRBV10-2 with TRBJ2-7, with D possibly matching TRBD1 (6 bases). The length of the CDR3 is 13 residues. The germline V gene encodes CDR1 WSHSY and CDR2 SAAADI. Trimming removed 7 bases at V and 0 bases at J, with 10 bases between. For the CDR3, the DNA is TGCGCCAGCAACTCGGACAGCTCCTACGAGCAGTACTTC. It codes for CASNSDSSYEQYF.

This sequence joins TRBV7-9 and TRBJ2-7, with TRBD1 matching 8 bases. The CDR3 extends over 16 amino acids. Germline V gives CDR1 SEHNR, CDR2 FQNEAQ (reference sequence). V lost 0 bases, J lost 1 base, and 5 bases stayed unmatched. The CDR3 reads CASSLATGGRSYEQYF. In DNA, the CDR3 is TGTGCCAGCAGCTTAGCAACAGGGGGAAGGTCCTACGAGCAGTACTTC.

The chain combines TRBV6-1 with TRBJ2-3; 9 bases are shared with TRBD1. Germline loops: CDR1 MNHNS, CDR2 SASEGT. The junction had 11 bases not matched to a gene; V was cut back by 6 bases and J by 7 bases. CDR3 length: 15 residues. The CDR3 DNA reads as TGTGCCAGCAGAGGGGGGAGACAGGGGGAAAATACGCAGTATTTT. It yields the protein CASRGGRQGENTQYF.

This chain uses TRBV19 with TRBJ1-2; the match to TRBD1 covers 8 bases. J was trimmed by 5 bases and V by 4 bases; bases with no gene match: 6. The length of the CDR3 is 14 residues. Germline-derived CDR1 and CDR2 are LNHDA and SQIVND (reference sequence). CDR3 in amino acids: CASSTGQGRYGYTF. CDR3 DNA sequence: TGTGCCAGTAGTACCGGACAGGGACGGTATGGCTACACCTTC.

The gene calls are TRBV19 and TRBJ2-5; D gene ambiguous. This CDR3 comprises 15 residues. V was shortened by 3 bases and J by 9 bases, with 20 bases between the two germline ends. Germline V gene sequence: CDR1 LNHDA, CDR2 SQIVND (reference sequence). The CDR3 DNA reads as TGTGCCAGTAGTATGCTTCTCGGCCCAGTGGCGGCCCAGTACTTC. Amino acid sequence: CASSMLLGPVAAQYF.

The chain joins TRBV6-1 to TRBJ2-1; a possible D gene is TRBD2 (6 bases). Trimming left V 10 bases short and J 6 bases short, with 22 bases between. The CDR3 loop spans 15 amino acids. Germline lookup yields CDR1 MNHNS and CDR2 SASEGT. The CDR3 here is CATGEIAAPINEQFF. The CDR3 DNA sequence: TGTGCCACCGGGGAGATAGCGGCACCCATCAATGAGCAGTTCTTC.

This chain connects TRBV5-6 to TRBJ2-5; D is unresolved. TRBJ2-7 matches the DNA end more closely, so the J call is doubtful. Per the germline V gene, CDR1 is SGHDT and CDR2 is YYEEEE. The CDR3 has 12 amino acids. The CDR3 DNA follows: TGTGCCAGCAGCTTATGGACCTACGAGCAGTACTTC. This translates into CASSLWTYEQYF.

V usage is TRBV6-1 and J usage is TRBJ2-6, with D perhaps matching TRBD2 (7 bases). CDR1 is MNHNS and CDR2 is SASEGT in the germline V gene. V lost 4 bases and J 0 bases, leaving 16 bases between the germline ends. The CDR3 is 18 amino acids. As DNA, the CDR3 is TGTGCCAGCAGTGGGAACTGGGGGGGCGACTCTGGGGCCAACGTCCTGACTTTC. Protein: CASSGNWGGDSGANVLTF.

The J gene is TRBJ2-5, the V gene TRBV7-9; possibly TRBD2 for D (6 bases). Germline CDR1 is SEHNR and CDR2 is FQNEAQ (reference sequence). V was trimmed by 2 bases and J by 4 bases, leaving 11 bases between them. This CDR3 comprises 14 residues. The CDR3 DNA follows: TGTGCCAGCAGCTTAAACTACGGGGGAGAGACCCAGTACTTC. It is translated as CASSLNYGGETQYF.

This clone was picked up one time. For the CDR3, the DNA is TGTGCCAGCAGCGAAACTGAGGCGAATCAGCCCCAGCATTTT. Protein product: CASSETEANQPQHF. The chain employs TRBV9 and TRBJ1-5; unclear D gene. The germline CDR1 and CDR2 sequences are SGDLS and YYNGEE. This CDR3 is built from 14 residues. V shed 3 bases and J shed 4 bases, with 11 bases lying between them.

The chain employs TRBV5-6 and TRBJ2-5; 7 nucleotides align to TRBD2. Germline lookup yields CDR1 SGHDT and CDR2 YYEEEE. With 3 bases clipped from V and 5 bases from J, the junction kept 16 bases outside the gene matches. The CDR3 is 17 amino acids. In DNA, the CDR3 is TGTGCCAGCAGCTACGGAGGGATCGGCGGGAGTAGGGAGACCCAGTACTTC. Its translation: CASSYGGIGGSRETQYF.

This clone was detected once. This chain joins TRBV4-2 and TRBJ2-1; 7 nucleotides align to TRBD2. This CDR3 has 15 residues. Germline CDR1 LGHNA, CDR2 YNFKEQ. The trim removed 0 bases at V and 10 bases at J, leaving 9 bases unmatched. Here the CDR3 reads CASSQEGWGREEQFF. The CDR3 region has the DNA TGTGCCAGCAGCCAAGAGGGCTGGGGGAGGGAGGAGCAGTTCTTC.